What follows are 25 T cell receptor beta chains derived from one specimen sequenced in a study of T cells after yellow fever vaccination. TCRdb analysed the 5' RACE reads with MiXCR anew, one entry per CDR3 protein. This sample has approximately 330,000 distinct CDR3 sequences; roughly 4.3% occur once, and the top ten carry around 24%. Sequences were derived from PBMCs, sampled 5 days after the yellow fever booster vaccination. Every receptor here comes from a man between 18 and 29 years old who received the YFV17D yellow fever vaccine.

Many counts were recorded for this clonotype. V is TRBV7-9 and J is TRBJ2-7, with 11 bases identical to TRBD1. Germline V lookup: CDR1 SEHNR, CDR2 FQNEAQ (reference sequence). The junction had 7 bases not matched to a gene; V was cut back by 5 bases and J by 7 bases. CDR3 length equals 14 residues. The CDR3 DNA follows: TGTGCCAGCAGCCGGGACAGGGGGTTGCGGGAGCAGTACTTC. It encodes CASSRDRGLREQYF.

This clonotype was counted only a few times. The rearrangement uses TRBV5-1 and TRBJ2-5; a possible D gene is TRBD1 (5 bases). The V end lost 3 bases, the J end lost 5 bases, and 17 bases lay between the germline ends. The CDR3 length is 15 residues. Germline CDR1 is SGHRS and CDR2 is YFSETQ. CDR3 in amino acids: CASSSRGGAGETQYF. As DNA, the CDR3 is TGCGCCAGCAGCTCCCGCGGTGGGGCTGGGGAGACCCAGTACTTC.

This clonotype was detected a few times. The rearrangement links TRBV28 to TRBJ1-2; D perhaps matches TRBD1 (6 bases). The CDR3 sequence is 15 residues long. In germline, CDR1 is MDHEN, CDR2 SYDVKM. V dropped 3 bases and J dropped 7 bases, with 18 bases sitting between them. Here the CDR3 reads CASSFASSRGRGYTF. DNA of the CDR3: TGTGCCAGCAGTTTCGCGTCGTCCAGGGGTCGTGGCTACACCTTC.

V usage is TRBV5-1 and J usage is TRBJ2-7; D is unresolved. Germline CDR1 is SGHRS and CDR2 is YFSETQ. Trimming removed 0 bases from V and 2 bases from J, with 6 bases in between. This CDR3 is built from 13 residues. The CDR3 DNA reads as TGCGCCAGCAGCTTGGGGGCCGCCTACGAGCAGTACTTC. Encoded protein: CASSLGAAYEQYF. The variable domain in full, completed from reference TRBV5-1 and TRBJ2-7, reads KAGVTQTPRYLIKTRGQQVTLSCSPISGHRSVSWYQQTPGQGLQFLFEYFSETQRNKGNFPGRFSGRQFSNSRSEMNVSTLELGDSALYLCASSLGAAYEQYFGPGTRLTVT.

The sample holds many counts of this clonotype. The V call is TRBV5-6, the J call TRBJ2-1, with 7 positions matching TRBD1. V lost 4 bases and J lost 12; bases outside the gene matches: 7. Germline-derived CDR1 and CDR2 are SGHDT and YYEEEE. This CDR3 comprises 12 residues. CDR3 in DNA: TGTGCCAGCAGCCCGAGGACAGGTGGGCAGTTCTTC. It yields the protein CASSPRTGGQFF. The variable domain in full, completed from reference TRBV5-6 and TRBJ2-1, reads DAGVTQSPTHLIKTRGQQVTLRCSPKSGHDTVSWYQQALGQGPQFIFQYYEEEERQRGNFPDRFSGHQFPNYSSELNVNALLLGDSALYLCASSPRTGGQFFGPGTRLTVL.

The table lists this clonotype with many counts. Here the CDR3 DNA reads TGTGCCAGCAGTCTCATCCGGGGGGCGCTTCCATACGAGCAGTACTTC. Its translation is CASSLIRGALPYEQYF. The rearrangement uses TRBV27 and TRBJ2-7; D may be TRBD2 (7 bases). V gave up 5 bases and J gave up 4 bases, with 21 bases separating them. Per the germline V gene, CDR1 is MNHEY and CDR2 is SMNVEV (reference sequence). The CDR3 loop spans 16 amino acids.

This clonotype has more than one count but fewer than ten. A much larger clone lies a single base off, so this may be a read error. The V gene is TRBV7-9, the J gene TRBJ2-3; no clear D. Germline values: CDR1 SEHNR, CDR2 FQNEAQ (reference sequence). The CDR3 consists of 13 residues. Trimming cost V 5 bases and J 2 bases, with 8 bases left between them. The CDR3 reads CASSPDTTDTQYF. The CDR3, as DNA: TGTGCCAGCAGCCCCGACACCACAGATACGCAGTATTTT.

The sample holds a few counts of this clonotype. The chain has TRBV13 and TRBJ2-2, with 7 positions matching TRBD2. Per the germline V gene, CDR1 is PRHDT and CDR2 is FYEKMQ (reference sequence). The CDR3 sequence is 16 residues long. Trimming cost V 3 bases and J 1 base; bases outside gene matches: 5. CDR3 residues: CASSLRVAGNTGELFF. The CDR3, as DNA: TGTGCCAGCAGCTTGAGGGTAGCGGGGAACACCGGGGAGCTGTTTTTT.

The sample holds a few counts of this clonotype. The rearrangement links TRBV11-2 to TRBJ1-1; D is ambiguous. V shed 5 bases and J shed 4 bases, with 5 bases lying between them. CDR3 length equals 11 residues. Germline V CDR1 and CDR2: SGHAT, FQNNGV. The CDR3 loop is CASSLSTEAFF. CDR3 bases: TGTGCCAGCAGCCTCAGCACTGAAGCTTTCTTT.

The V gene is TRBV5-6, the J gene TRBJ2-3; maybe TRBD2 (5 bases). Trimming took 2 bases from V and 0 from J, leaving 13 bases between them. The CDR3 is 16 residues long. CDR1 and CDR2 from the germline V gene are SGHDT and YYEEEE. The CDR3 is CASSLWTFASTDTQYF. CDR3 coding DNA: TGTGCCAGCAGCTTATGGACTTTCGCTAGCACAGATACGCAGTATTTT.

This clonotype was seen repeatedly, ten times or more. The genes are TRBV7-3 and TRBJ2-5, with 13 bases matching TRBD2. The CDR3 sequence is 16 residues long. The junction had 6 bases not matched to a gene; V was cut back by 3 bases and J by 5 bases. Germline CDR1 SGHTA, CDR2 FQGTGA. The CDR3 DNA is TGTGCCAGCAGCTTTGGACTAGCGGGGGCCGGGGAGACCCAGTACTTC. Translation gives CASSFGLAGAGETQYF.

The chain has TRBV20-1 and TRBJ2-7; D is undetermined. The CDR3 length is 14 residues. Deletions cut 0 bases from V and 2 bases from J, with 11 bases between. Per the germline V gene, CDR1 is DFQATT and CDR2 is SNEGSKA (reference sequence). The CDR3 DNA sequence: TGCAGTGCTAGAGATCGGTCCAGACCCTACGAGCAGTACGTC. This codes for CSARDRSRPYEQYV.

V gene TRBV20-1 combines with J gene TRBJ2-1; no reliable D call. This CDR3 comprises 14 residues. The V end was cut by 0 bases, the J end by 10 bases, with 16 bases between. Germline V CDR1 and CDR2: DFQATT, SNEGSKA (reference sequence). Here the CDR3 reads CSARETRVPVEQFF. The CDR3 coding sequence is TGCAGTGCTAGAGAGACCCGGGTCCCGGTCGAGCAGTTCTTC.

The rearrangement links TRBV5-1 to TRBJ1-2, with 8 bases lining up with TRBD1. Germline V gene data show CDR1 as SGHRS and CDR2 as YFSETQ. V lost 5 bases and J lost 2; bases outside the gene matches: 5. The CDR3 is 14 residues long. This CDR3 reads CASRATGANYGYTF. The CDR3 DNA reads as TGCGCCAGCAGAGCGACAGGGGCCAACTATGGCTACACCTTC.

The chain combines TRBV20-1 with TRBJ2-1, with TRBD2 matching 11 bases. Unmatched junction bases numbered 10, after V lost 7 bases and J lost 2 bases. The CDR3 runs 16 residues. Germline V gene sequence: CDR1 DFQATT, CDR2 SNEGSKA (reference sequence). The chain's CDR3 is CSVPASGGLAYNEQFF. The DNA of the CDR3 is TGCAGTGTTCCGGCTAGCGGGGGGCTGGCCTACAATGAGCAGTTCTTC.

This clonotype was counted a few times. The chain recombines TRBV12-3 or TRBV12-4 with TRBJ2-3; the D gene could be TRBD1 or TRBD2 (5 bases each). The ends were cut back, 8 bases at V and 2 bases at J, with 17 bases in the middle. The CDR3 length is 15 residues. The CDR3 nucleotides are TGTGCCAGCTCCTCTGGGGACCATTTCACAGATACGCAGTATTTT. Translating gives CASSSGDHFTDTQYF.

In its sample, this clonotype was seen a few times. The chain links TRBV7-3 to TRBJ2-3; 11 nucleotides agree with TRBD2. From germline, CDR1 is SGHTA and CDR2 FQGTGA. This CDR3 has 15 residues. The J segment lost 5 bases and the V segment lost 5 bases, leaving 6 bases of the junction unmatched. The CDR3 protein is CASSLLAGALDTQYF. As DNA, the CDR3 is TGTGCCAGCAGCCTACTAGCGGGGGCCCTAGATACGCAGTATTTT.

This clonotype came up a few times. The gene calls are TRBV6-1 and TRBJ1-6; possibly TRBD1 for D (6 bases). The ends were cut back, 2 bases at V and 8 bases at J, with 10 bases in the middle. The CDR3 loop spans 14 amino acids. Germline assignment: CDR1 MNHNS and CDR2 SASEGT. CDR3: CASSEWRTDSPLHF. CDR3 in DNA: TGTGCCAGCAGTGAATGGAGGACAGATTCACCCCTCCACTTT.

In its sample, this clonotype was seen many times. This chain uses TRBV20-1 with TRBJ1-5; weak D call: TRBD1 (5 bases). Germline V gene data show CDR1 as DFQATT and CDR2 as SNEGSKA (reference sequence). The CDR3 extends over 13 amino acids. Trimming removed 3 bases from V and 4 bases from J, with 10 bases in between. CDR3 bases: TGCAGTGCTAGTGGGGCTACGAATCAGCCCCAGCATTTT. Protein sequence: CSASGATNQPQHF.

The chain links TRBV7-6 to TRBJ2-5; D call uncertain. V was clipped by 2 bases and J by 8 bases, with 15 bases between them. CDR1 is SGHVS and CDR2 is FNYEAQ in the germline V gene. The CDR3 consists of 14 residues. The CDR3 DNA reads TGTGCCAGCAGCTTACGGTTGGGATTAGGAACCCAGTACTTC. Its protein product is CASSLRLGLGTQYF.

The J gene is TRBJ2-7, the V gene TRBV4-2; perhaps D is TRBD1 or TRBD2 (5 bases each). V was shortened by 5 bases and J by 6 bases, with 11 bases between the two germline ends. The CDR3 is 12 residues long. The germline CDR1 and CDR2 sequences are LGHNA and YNFKEQ. CDR3 region: CASSSWGSEQYF. The CDR3 bases are TGTGCCAGCAGCTCATGGGGGTCCGAGCAGTACTTC.

The chain couples TRBV5-1 to TRBJ1-4, with unresolved D. Germline lookup yields CDR1 SGHRS and CDR2 YFSETQ. V lost 0 bases and J lost 7, with 13 bases in between. This CDR3 spans 15 amino acids. CDR3 residues: CASSLDGFGSEKLFF. The CDR3 DNA reads TGCGCCAGCAGCTTGGATGGGTTTGGTTCTGAAAAACTGTTTTTT.

The chain joins TRBV4-1 to TRBJ1-2; maybe TRBD1 (5 bases). The germline gives CDR1 MGHRA, CDR2 YSYEKL. Trimming cost V 1 base and J 7 bases, with 22 bases left between them. This CDR3 contains 17 residues. CDR3 bases: TGCGCCAGCAGCCAAGGCCCCGGGGGGGGATCTTTCGGTGGCTACACCTTC. As protein: CASSQGPGGGSFGGYTF.

This clonotype came up many times. The chain has TRBV6-5 and TRBJ1-1; a weak D match, TRBD1 (6 bases). The CDR3 contains 13 residues. The V end lost 0 bases, the J end lost 4 bases, and 6 bases lay between the germline ends. Per the germline V gene, CDR1 is MNHEY and CDR2 is SVGAGI. The CDR3 here is CASSYSGGTEAFF. In nucleotides, the CDR3 is TGTGCCAGCAGTTACTCAGGGGGCACTGAAGCTTTCTTT.

A few counts support this clonotype. The chain couples TRBV4-1 to TRBJ1-4; D gene unclear. The CDR3 length is 15 residues. V was shortened by 5 bases and J by 8 bases, with 18 bases between the two germline ends. In germline, CDR1 is MGHRA, CDR2 YSYEKL. The CDR3 nucleotides are TGCGCCAGCAGCGCCTACGAAAAGCCTGAGGAAAAACTGTTTTTT. Translation gives CASSAYEKPEEKLFF.